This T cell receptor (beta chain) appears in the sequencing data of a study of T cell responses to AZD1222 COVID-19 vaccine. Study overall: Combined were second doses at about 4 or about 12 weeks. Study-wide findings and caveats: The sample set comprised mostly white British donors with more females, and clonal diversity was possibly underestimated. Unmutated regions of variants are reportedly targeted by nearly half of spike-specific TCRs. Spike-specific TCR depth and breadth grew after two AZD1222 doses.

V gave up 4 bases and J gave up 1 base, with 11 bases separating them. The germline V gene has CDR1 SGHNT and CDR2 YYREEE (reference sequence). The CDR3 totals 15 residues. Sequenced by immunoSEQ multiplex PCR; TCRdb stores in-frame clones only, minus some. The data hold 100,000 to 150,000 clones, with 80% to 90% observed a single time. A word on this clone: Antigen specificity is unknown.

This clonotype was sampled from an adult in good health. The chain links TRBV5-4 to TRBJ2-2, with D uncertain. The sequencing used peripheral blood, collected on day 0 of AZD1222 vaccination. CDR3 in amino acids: CASSPGGLNTGELFF. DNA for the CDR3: TGTGCCAGCAGCCCCGGCGGCTTGAACACCGGGGAGCTGTTTTTT.